The next 25 T cell receptor beta chains were all read from a single sample in a study of cytomegalovirus exposure and HLA in healthy donors. It was with 60 Vbeta and 13 Jbeta primers that the PCR ran. Measured with immunoSEQ multiplex PCR; TCRdb has only the in-frame clones, and not every one. The sample has more than 150,000 clones, about four fifths seen once. Sequenced sample: PBMCs. These receptors came from a girl aged 10 to 17 in good health and CMV-seropositive.

The sample holds a few counts of this clone. The V call is TRBV6-1, the J call TRBJ1-6; 10 nucleotides line up with TRBD1. CDR3 length: 16 amino acids. V gave up 1 base and J gave up 10 bases; unmatched junction bases: 7. Looked up from germline, CDR1 is MNHNS and CDR2 is SASEGT. Written as DNA, the CDR3 is TGTGCCAGCAGTGAAGTGAAAAGGACAGGGGGGTCACCCCTCCACTTT. Amino acids: CASSEVKRTGGSPLHF.

This clone was detected only a few times. The chain uses TRBV14 and TRBJ1-1, with 7 bases identical to TRBD1. V trimming: 0 bases; J trimming: 5 bases; junction bases outside the gene matches: 9. Germline values: CDR1 SGHDN, CDR2 FVKESK. The CDR3 is 16 residues long. CDR3 sequence reads: CASSQDRRGRGTEAFF. The CDR3 region has the DNA TGTGCCAGCAGCCAAGATCGGAGGGGGCGCGGAACTGAAGCTTTCTTT.

The chain links TRBV18 to TRBJ1-1, with D unresolved. The CDR3 contains 12 residues. The ends were cut back, 2 bases at V and 6 bases at J, with 7 bases in the middle. Germline lookup yields CDR1 KGHSH and CDR2 LQKENI. In DNA, the CDR3 is TGTGCCAGCTCACCATGGGCTGCTGAAGCTTTCTTT. Residues: CASSPWAAEAFF.

This clone has only one observation. The rearrangement links TRBV4-1 to TRBJ2-1; 7 bases fit TRBD1. Germline lookup yields CDR1 MGHRA and CDR2 YSYEKL. This CDR3 has 13 amino acids. The ends lost 4 bases at V and 8 bases at J; junction bases unmatched: 5. The CDR3 region is CASSLTGVDEQFF. CDR3 DNA sequence: TGCGCCAGCAGCCTTACAGGGGTGGATGAGCAGTTCTTC.

The rearrangement uses TRBV18 and TRBJ1-1; 7 bases are shared with TRBD1. Germline values: CDR1 KGHSH, CDR2 LQKENI. The trim removed 3 bases at V and 4 bases at J, leaving 11 bases unmatched. The length of the CDR3 is 16 residues. The CDR3 DNA is TGTGCCAGCTCACCGAGGCAGGGGGTTTCGGGCACTGAAGCTTTCTTT. Amino acid sequence: CASSPRQGVSGTEAFF. Full variable domain (rest looked up from reference TRBV18 and TRBJ1-1): NAGVMQNPRHLVRRRGQEARLRCSPMKGHSHVYWYRQLPEEGLKFMVYLQKENIIDESGMPKERFSAEFPKEGPSILRIQQVVRGDSAAYFCASSPRQGVSGTEAFFGQGTRLTVV.

This clone was seen just once. For the CDR3, the DNA is TGTGCCAGCAGCCGATCAGGAAACACCGGGGAGCTGTTTTTT. The encoded protein is CASSRSGNTGELFF. The gene calls are TRBV7-7 and TRBJ2-2; unclear D gene. V gave up 5 bases and J gave up 2 bases, with 9 bases separating them. Germline assignment: CDR1 SSHAT and CDR2 FNYEAQ (reference sequence). The CDR3 spans 14 residues.

The CDR3 DNA is TGTGCCAGCAGCTTGCCCCAGGTCAAAGAGACCCAGTACTTC. Translating gives CASSLPQVKETQYF. The V call is TRBV5-4, the J call TRBJ2-5; D unresolved. The CDR3 sequence is 14 residues long. CDR1 SGHNT and CDR2 YYREEE come from the germline V gene (reference sequence). V was cut by 1 base and J by 3 bases, with 10 bases left in between.

The CDR3 region is CASSPNEHREQYF. For the CDR3, the DNA is TGTGCCAGCTCACCAAATGAGCATCGCGAGCAGTACTTC. The chain joins TRBV18 to TRBJ2-7; the D is unclear. Germline V gives CDR1 KGHSH, CDR2 LQKENI. V was pared by 2 bases and J by 6 bases, with 11 bases between. This CDR3 contains 13 residues.

The rearrangement links TRBV30 to TRBJ2-7; 9 bases fit TRBD1. Trimming at V came to 3 bases and at J to 0 bases, leaving 9 bases not matched to a gene. CDR3 length: 16 residues. The germline V gene encodes CDR1 GTSNPN and CDR2 SVGIG (reference sequence). DNA for the CDR3: TGTGCCTGGAGAGTCCCCGGACAGGGGAACTCCTACGAGCAGTACTTC. Protein sequence: CAWRVPGQGNSYEQYF.

The gene calls are TRBV7-2 and TRBJ2-7, with TRBD1 identical over 9 bases. Germline loops: CDR1 SGHTA, CDR2 FQGNSA. Trimming cost V 3 bases and J 4 bases; bases outside gene matches: 4. The CDR3 totals 14 residues. CDR3 protein: CASSLRQGGYEQYF. The CDR3 region has the DNA TGTGCCAGCAGCTTGCGACAGGGGGGGTACGAGCAGTACTTC.

This clone was counted between two and nine times. The V gene is TRBV18, the J gene TRBJ2-3; 15 bases match TRBD2. V lost 4 bases and J lost 7; bases outside the gene matches: 9. The CDR3 has 17 residues. The germline gives CDR1 KGHSH, CDR2 LQKENI. The CDR3, as DNA: TGTGCCAGCTCACGACCGGGACTAGCGGGGGGCATTAATACGCAGTATTTT. As protein: CASSRPGLAGGINTQYF.

The gene calls are TRBV4-3 and TRBJ2-5; possible D gene TRBD1, 6 bases. CDR1 and CDR2 from the germline V gene are LGHNA and YSLEER. Trimming pared 1 base from V and 5 bases from J, leaving 17 bases between. The CDR3 length is 16 residues. In nucleotides, the CDR3 is TGCGCCAGCAGCCAAGCTAAGACCAGGGGTCTGGAGACCCAGTACTTC. This codes for CASSQAKTRGLETQYF.

CDR3: CASSQSQGYTEAFF. The DNA of the CDR3 is TGCGCCAGCAGCCAATCCCAGGGGTACACTGAAGCTTTCTTT. The V call is TRBV4-3, the J call TRBJ1-1; perhaps TRBD1 as D (6 bases). This CDR3 spans 14 amino acids. Germline CDR1 and CDR2: LGHNA and YSLEER. Trimming removed 2 bases from V and 3 bases from J, with 10 bases in between.

The genes are TRBV15 and TRBJ2-3; 8 positions match TRBD2. CDR3 length: 16 amino acids. Trimming cost V 5 bases and J 3 bases; bases outside gene matches: 10. Per the germline V gene, CDR1 is LNHNV and CDR2 is YYDKDF (reference sequence). CDR3 bases: TGTGCCACCAGCGAATATCCGGGGGGGGAGACAGATACGCAGTATTTT. It specifies CATSEYPGGETDTQYF.

The chain carries TRBV4-3 and TRBJ2-1; D is possibly TRBD1 (6 bases). The ends were cut back, 3 bases at V and 4 bases at J, with 16 bases in the middle. The germline V gene has CDR1 LGHNA and CDR2 YSLEER. This CDR3 contains 16 residues. CDR3 sequence (DNA): TGCGCCAGCAGCCACCAAAAGGGGGTGAAGTACAATGAGCAGTTCTTC. Encoded protein: CASSHQKGVKYNEQFF.

CDR3 region: CASRWGGVRTEAFF. In DNA form, the CDR3 reads TGTGCCAGCAGGTGGGGGGGGGTCCGGACTGAAGCTTTCTTT. The chain employs TRBV7-2 and TRBJ1-1, with D possibly TRBD1 on 5 matching bases. Germline CDR1 SGHTA, CDR2 FQGNSA. The CDR3 runs to 14 residues. V was shortened by 6 bases and J by 5 bases, with 16 bases between the two germline ends.

This clone has just one count. The gene calls are TRBV4-3 and TRBJ2-7, with 9 bases that match TRBD1. Germline values: CDR1 LGHNA, CDR2 YSLEER. V shed 3 bases and J 2 bases; nucleotides not matched to a gene: 8. The CDR3 runs 16 residues. The CDR3 region has the DNA TGCGCCAGCAGCCAGGCCGGGGGGACAGGGACCTACGAGCAGTACTTC. It codes for CASSQAGGTGTYEQYF.

This clone was detected only a few times. The CDR3 DNA reads TGCGCCAGCAGCCAAGGGGAGACTCCCTATGGCTACACCTTC. Its protein product is CASSQGETPYGYTF. This rearrangement joins TRBV4-3 to TRBJ1-2; D is unclear. The CDR3 contains 14 residues. Germline V CDR1 and CDR2: LGHNA, YSLEER. Trimming removed 1 base at V and 4 bases at J, with 10 bases between.

This clone has just one count. In DNA form, the CDR3 reads TGTGCCAGCAGCCCCAGGGGGGCAGGGTGGGCTGGCTACACCTTC. Amino acids: CASSPRGAGWAGYTF. This sequence joins TRBV5-6 and TRBJ1-2; 7 bases line up with TRBD1. This CDR3 contains 15 residues. Trimming took 4 bases from V and 7 from J; bases not matched to a gene: 13. Germline CDR1 SGHDT, CDR2 YYEEEE.

This chain connects TRBV6-5 to TRBJ2-7; D perhaps matches TRBD2 (6 bases). The ends were cut back, 0 bases at V and 5 bases at J, with 11 bases in the middle. Germline lookup yields CDR1 MNHEY and CDR2 SVGAGI. This CDR3 is built from 14 residues. CDR3 protein: CASSYSTSPHEQYF. The CDR3 DNA follows: TGTGCCAGCAGTTACTCAACTAGCCCCCACGAGCAGTACTTC.

J is TRBJ2-1 and V is TRBV29-1, with 8 bases that match TRBD2. The junction had 3 bases not matched to a gene; V was cut back by 7 bases and J by 1 base. CDR1 and CDR2 from the germline V gene are SQVTM and ANQGSEA. The CDR3 length is 13 residues. The DNA of the CDR3 is TGCAGCGCCCGACTAGCGTCCTACAATGAGCAGTTCTTC. It is translated as CSARLASYNEQFF.

This chain links TRBV30 with TRBJ2-1; tentatively, D is TRBD2 (5 bases). The CDR3 has 13 amino acids. Germline lookup yields CDR1 GTSNPN and CDR2 SVGIG (reference sequence). V shed 4 bases and J shed 5 bases, with 12 bases lying between them. The CDR3 DNA reads as TGTGCCTGGAAGAGCGCGGGCCACAATGAGCAGTTCTTC. It encodes CAWKSAGHNEQFF.

This sequence joins TRBV7-2 and TRBJ1-1; D possibly corresponds to TRBD1 (6 bases). Germline CDR1 and CDR2: SGHTA and FQGNSA. The CDR3 has 15 amino acids. V was shortened by 3 bases and J by 0 bases, with 11 bases between the two germline ends. CDR3 coding DNA: TGTGCCAGCAGCTTGACAGGTGATATGAACACTGAAGCTTTCTTT. Translating it yields CASSLTGDMNTEAFF.

This clone has a single count. CDR3 region: CASSPRPGGDSPLHF. The CDR3 nucleotides read TGTGCCAGCAGCCCCCGGCCAGGGGGTGATTCACCCCTCCACTTT. The J gene is TRBJ1-6, the V gene TRBV11-3; 7 bases are a match to TRBD1. CDR1 and CDR2 from the germline V gene are SGHNT and YENEEA. With 5 bases clipped from V and 8 bases from J, the junction kept 9 bases outside the gene matches. The CDR3 has 15 residues. Complete variable domain (other parts from reference TRBV11-3 and TRBJ1-6): EAGVVQSPRYKIIEKKQPVAFWCNPISGHNTLYWYLQNLGQGPELLIRYENEEAVDDSQLPKDRFSAERLKGVDSTLKIQPAELGDSAVYLCASSPRPGGDSPLHFGNGTRLTVT.

The J gene is TRBJ1-6, the V gene TRBV19; the D gene is possibly TRBD1 (6 bases). V was clipped by 6 bases and J by 3 bases, with 15 bases between them. There are 16 residues in the CDR3. Germline values: CDR1 LNHDA, CDR2 SQIVND (reference sequence). The CDR3 loop reads CASRDKTGSYNSPLHF. DNA for the CDR3: TGTGCCAGTAGAGATAAGACAGGAAGCTATAATTCACCCCTCCACTTT.